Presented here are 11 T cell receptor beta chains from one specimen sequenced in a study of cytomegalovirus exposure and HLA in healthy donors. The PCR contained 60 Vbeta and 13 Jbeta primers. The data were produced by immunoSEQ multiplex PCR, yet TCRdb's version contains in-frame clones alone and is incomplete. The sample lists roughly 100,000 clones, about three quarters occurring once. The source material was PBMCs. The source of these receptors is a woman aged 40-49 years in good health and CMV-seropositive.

This chain's CDR3 is CAISGTSGSDEQFF. The CDR3 bases are TGTGCCATCAGCGGGACTAGCGGCTCGGATGAGCAGTTCTTC. The chain joins TRBV10-3 to TRBJ2-1; 11 bases are shared with TRBD2. Trimming at V came to 6 bases and at J to 8 bases, leaving 6 bases not matched to a gene. The CDR3 has 14 residues. Germline CDR1 and CDR2: ENHRY and SYGVKD.

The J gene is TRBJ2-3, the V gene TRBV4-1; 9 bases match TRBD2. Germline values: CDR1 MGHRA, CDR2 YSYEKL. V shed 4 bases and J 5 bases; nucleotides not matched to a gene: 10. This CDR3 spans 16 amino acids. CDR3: CASSLGGAGGGDTQYF. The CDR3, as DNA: TGCGCCAGCAGCCTCGGGGGCGCGGGAGGGGGAGATACGCAGTATTTT.

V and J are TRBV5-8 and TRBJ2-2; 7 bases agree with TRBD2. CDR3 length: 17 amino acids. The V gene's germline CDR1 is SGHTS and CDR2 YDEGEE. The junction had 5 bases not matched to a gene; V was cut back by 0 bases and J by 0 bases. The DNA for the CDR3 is TGTGCCAGCAGCTTGGCCGGCCTAGCGGCGAACACCGGGGAGCTGTTTTTT. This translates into CASSLAGLAANTGELFF.

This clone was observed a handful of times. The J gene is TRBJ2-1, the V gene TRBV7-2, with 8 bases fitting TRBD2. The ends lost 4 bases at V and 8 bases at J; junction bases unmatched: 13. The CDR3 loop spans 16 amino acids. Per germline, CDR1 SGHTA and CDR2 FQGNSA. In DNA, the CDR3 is TGTGCCAGCAGCTCACGTGGGACTAGGATGTTCGATGAGCAGTTCTTC. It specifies CASSSRGTRMFDEQFF.

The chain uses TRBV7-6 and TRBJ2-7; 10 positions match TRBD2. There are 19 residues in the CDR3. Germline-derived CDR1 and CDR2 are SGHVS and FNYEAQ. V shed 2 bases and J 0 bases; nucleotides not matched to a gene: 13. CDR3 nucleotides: TGTGCCAGCAGCTTATTCCCGGCTAGCGGGGGCGCCAGCTCCTACGAGCAGTACTTC. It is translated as CASSLFPASGGASSYEQYF.

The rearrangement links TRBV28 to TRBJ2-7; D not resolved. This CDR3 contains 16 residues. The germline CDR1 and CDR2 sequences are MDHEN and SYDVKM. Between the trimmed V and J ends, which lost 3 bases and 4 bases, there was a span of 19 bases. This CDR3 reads CASSFFSRTVTYEQYF. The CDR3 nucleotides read TGTGCCAGCAGTTTCTTTTCCCGTACGGTAACGTACGAGCAGTACTTC.

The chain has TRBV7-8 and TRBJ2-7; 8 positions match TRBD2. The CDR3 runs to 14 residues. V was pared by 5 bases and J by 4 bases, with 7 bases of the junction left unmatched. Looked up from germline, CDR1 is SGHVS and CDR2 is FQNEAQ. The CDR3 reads CASSVREGNYEQYF. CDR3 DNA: TGTGCCAGCAGCGTACGGGAGGGTAATTACGAGCAGTACTTC.

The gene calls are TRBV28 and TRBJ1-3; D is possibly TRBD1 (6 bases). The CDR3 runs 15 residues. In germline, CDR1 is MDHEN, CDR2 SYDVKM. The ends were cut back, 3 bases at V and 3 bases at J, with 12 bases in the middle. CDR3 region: CASSFRGAIGNTIYF. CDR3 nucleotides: TGTGCCAGCAGTTTTCGGGGGGCGATTGGAAACACCATATATTTT.

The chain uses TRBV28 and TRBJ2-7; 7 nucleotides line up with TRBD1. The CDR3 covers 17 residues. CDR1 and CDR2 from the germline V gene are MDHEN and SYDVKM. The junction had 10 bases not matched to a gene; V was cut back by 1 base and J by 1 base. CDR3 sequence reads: CASSLFNSWDSSYEQYF. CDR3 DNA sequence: TGTGCCAGCAGTTTATTCAATAGCTGGGACAGTTCCTACGAGCAGTACTTC.

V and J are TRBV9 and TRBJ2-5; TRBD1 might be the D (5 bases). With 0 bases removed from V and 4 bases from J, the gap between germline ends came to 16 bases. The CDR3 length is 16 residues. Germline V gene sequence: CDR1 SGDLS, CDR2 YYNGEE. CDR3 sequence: CASSVGFRVDGETQYF. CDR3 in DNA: TGTGCCAGCAGCGTAGGGTTCAGGGTGGATGGAGAGACCCAGTACTTC.

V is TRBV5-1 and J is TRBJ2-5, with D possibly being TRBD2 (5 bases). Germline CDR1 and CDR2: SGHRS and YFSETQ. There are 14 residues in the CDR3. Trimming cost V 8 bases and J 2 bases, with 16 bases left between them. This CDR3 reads CARRPHSDQETQYF. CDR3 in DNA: TGCGCCAGGCGACCCCATAGCGATCAAGAGACCCAGTACTTC.